A selection of T cell receptor beta chains follows, all from one sample in a study of blood T cell repertoires in COVID-19. The repertoire was sequenced with immunoSEQ multiplex PCR; TCRdb's copy has only in-frame clones and lacks some. In the table there are over 85,000 clones, about 91% of which are singletons. The material sequenced was peripheral blood. The receptor set was obtained from a woman in her seventies with acute or convalescent COVID-19. CDR3s include the opening cysteine and the closing phenylalanine or tryptophan. The order of the fields is clone size, V gene, D gene, J gene, CDR3 DNA, CDR3 protein. D genes are given only for firm matches. Part of the rows lack a size; the others show once, few, many or a class for expanded clones.

size: -; V: TRBV7-2; D: TRBD1; J: TRBJ1-2; DNA: TGTGCCAGCAGCGCGTCCCGGGACAGGGCGGGCTTCTATGGCTACACCTTC; CDR3: CASSASRDRAGFYGYTF
size: once; V: TRBV27; D: -; J: TRBJ2-6; DNA: TGTGCCAGCAGGACCAGGCTGAGCTCTGGGGCCAACGTCCTGACTTTC; CDR3: CASRTRLSSGANVLTF
size: -; V: TRBV14; D: -; J: TRBJ1-6; DNA: TGTGCCAGCAGCCAAGATTCCTATTCACCCCTCCACTTT; CDR3: CASSQDSYSPLHF
size: -; V: TRBV27; D: TRBD1; J: TRBJ1-1; DNA: TGTGCCAGCAGTTTATCGTCAGGGGGCGGGGGCACTGAAGCTTTCTTT; CDR3: CASSLSSGGGGTEAFF
size: few; V: TRBV10-3; D: TRBD2; J: TRBJ2-1; DNA: TGTGCCATCAGTGCTCCGACTAGCGGGTCCTATGAGCAGTTCTTC; CDR3: CAISAPTSGSYEQFF
size: -; V: TRBV19; D: TRBD2; J: TRBJ2-3; DNA: TGTGCCAGTAGTCTTAGCGGGAGAGACGGGGATACGCAGTATTTT; CDR3: CASSLSGRDGDTQYF
size: -; V: TRBV5-1; D: TRBD1; J: TRBJ2-1; DNA: TGCGCCAGCAGGGCGGGACAGGCGACCGGGAATGAGCAGTTCTTC; CDR3: CASRAGQATGNEQFF
size: -; V: TRBV6-6; D: TRBD1; J: TRBJ1-3; DNA: TGTGCCAGCAGACCAAGACAGGGGGCGCAGGGAAACACCATATATTTT; CDR3: CASRPRQGAQGNTIYF
size: -; V: TRBV24-1; D: TRBD1; J: TRBJ1-5; DNA: TGTGCCACCAGTGACCCGGGACAGGAACAGCCCCAGCATTTT; CDR3: CATSDPGQEQPQHF
size: -; V: TRBV7-8; D: TRBD2; J: TRBJ2-3; DNA: TGTGCCAGCAGCGCGAGACTAGCGGGTGGAGATACGCAGTATTTT; CDR3: CASSARLAGGDTQYF
size: -; V: TRBV11-2; D: TRBD1; J: TRBJ2-7; DNA: TGTGCCAGCAGCTTAACGAGGCCAGGGGGAACCTACGAGCAGTACTTC; CDR3: CASSLTRPGGTYEQYF
size: -; V: TRBV7-3; D: -; J: TRBJ1-1; DNA: TGTGCCAGCAGTTCCGAGGCGGGGTACACTGAAGCTTTCTTT; CDR3: CASSSEAGYTEAFF
size: -; V: TRBV9; D: -; J: TRBJ1-3; DNA: TGTGCCAGCAGCGTAGACCCAGGGAACACTGGAAACACCATATATTTT; CDR3: CASSVDPGNTGNTIYF
size: -; V: TRBV5-1; D: TRBD2; J: TRBJ2-3; DNA: TGCGCCAGCAGCTTCAGCGGGAGGGTGACAGATACGCAGTATTTT; CDR3: CASSFSGRVTDTQYF
size: -; V: TRBV6-6; D: -; J: TRBJ1-5; DNA: TGTGCCAGCACCTCGGGTTATAGCAATCAGCCCCAGCATTTT; CDR3: CASTSGYSNQPQHF
size: -; V: TRBV6-5; D: TRBD2; J: TRBJ2-3; DNA: TGTGCCAGCAGGGGACTAGCGGGGGCTGTGGATACGCAGTATTTT; CDR3: CASRGLAGAVDTQYF
size: -; V: TRBV15; D: TRBD2; J: TRBJ2-1; DNA: TGTGCCACCAGCAGAGAGGGACTACCCTACAATGAGCAGTTCTTC; CDR3: CATSREGLPYNEQFF
size: once; V: TRBV6-5; D: -; J: TRBJ2-1; DNA: TGTGCCAGCAGTACAACGGGAAGCTGGGTCTTC; CDR3: CASSTTGSWVF
size: -; V: TRBV28; D: TRBD1; J: TRBJ1-5; DNA: TGTGCCAGCAGTTTATGGGTGGACAGGGGTCATCAGCCCCAGCATTTT; CDR3: CASSLWVDRGHQPQHF
size: -; V: TRBV7-9; D: -; J: TRBJ2-7; DNA: TGTGCCAGCAGCTCCTGGACTCTGCCCGTTTACGAGCAGTACTTC; CDR3: CASSSWTLPVYEQYF
size: -; V: TRBV12-3/TRBV12-4; D: -; J: TRBJ2-3; DNA: TGTGCCAGCAGTCAACCTCTAGCGGATACGCAGTATTTT; CDR3: CASSQPLADTQYF
size: -; V: TRBV5-1; D: -; J: TRBJ2-1; DNA: TGCGCCAGCAGCTTGGAGTCTGGAGGGGCTTCCTACAATGAGCAGTTCTTC; CDR3: CASSLESGGASYNEQFF
size: once; V: TRBV3-1/TRBV3-2; D: TRBD2; J: TRBJ2-5; DNA: TGTGCCAGCAGCTTTCCCTCGGGACTAGCGGGAGTTGCCCAAGAGACCCAGTACTTC; CDR3: CASSFPSGLAGVAQETQYF
size: -; V: TRBV2; D: -; J: TRBJ1-5; DNA: TGTGCCAGCAGGAGGGGGACCGGGTCAACAAATGCCCAGCATTTT; CDR3: CASRRGTGSTNAQHF
size: -; V: TRBV7-9; D: -; J: TRBJ2-4; DNA: TGTGCCAGCAGTCCACGGACAGACAACATTCAGTACTTC; CDR3: CASSPRTDNIQYF
size: -; V: TRBV19; D: TRBD1; J: TRBJ1-2; DNA: TGTGCCAGTAGTGACCAGGGGGATTATGGCTACACCTTC; CDR3: CASSDQGDYGYTF